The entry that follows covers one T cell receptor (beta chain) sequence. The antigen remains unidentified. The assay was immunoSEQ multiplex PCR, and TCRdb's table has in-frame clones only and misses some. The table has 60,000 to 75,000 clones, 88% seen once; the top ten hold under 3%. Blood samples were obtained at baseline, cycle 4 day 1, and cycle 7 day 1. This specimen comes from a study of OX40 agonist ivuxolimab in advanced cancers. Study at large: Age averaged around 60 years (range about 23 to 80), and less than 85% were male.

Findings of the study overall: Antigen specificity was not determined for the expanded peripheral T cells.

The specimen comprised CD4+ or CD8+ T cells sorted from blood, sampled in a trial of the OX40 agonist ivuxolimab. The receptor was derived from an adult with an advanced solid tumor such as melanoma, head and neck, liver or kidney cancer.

The CDR3 DNA follows: TGTGCCAGCAGCTTAGACGTGGGAAAATCAGACATTCAGTACTTC. Protein product: CASSLDVGKSDIQYF. This chain uses TRBV7-2 with TRBJ2-4; D ambiguous. Germline V gene data show CDR1 as SGHTA and CDR2 as FQGNSA. The CDR3 covers 15 residues. V was clipped by 1 base and J by 8 bases, with 15 bases between them.